This T cell receptor beta chain appears in the sequencing data of a study of blood T cell repertoires in COVID-19 (dated by TCRdb to about 2020). Context from the whole study: Samples from collaborators originated in the United States, Italy and Spain and spanned both the acute and convalescent phases of COVID-19. The prospective study material was composed of cDNA or gDNA derived from T cells, B-cell-depleted T cells, or PBMCs. Subjects who had been exposed to COVID-19, were actively infected with it, or had recovered from it provided the deeply sampled blood TCRbeta repertoires that made up the dataset. The repertoires were released in a freely available public database meant as a resource for research on the immune response to SARS-CoV-2. Samples came from the ongoing ImmuneRACE study (first 160 participants) plus 1,254 subjects from 6 global collaborators. Sample metadata almost always included a de-identified subject ID, COVID-19 status, age in years and sex. Where HLA class I and class II types were available, the types were taken from metadata supplied by the sample provider, not from assay-based typing. Paper-wide results and their limitations: The quantity of clinical and demographic metadata differed by source and by participant and was supplied without curation.

Concerning this clone itself: Its recognized antigen is unknown. Base-call qualities are not available, and no considerably larger clone is one nucleotide away.

Collaborating institutions collected whole blood in K2EDTA tubes following their own protocols. For TCRbeta analysis, collaborators shipped samples in one of three forms: frozen whole blood, isolated PBMCs, or DNA extracted from either of those sample types. Reading the germline V gene (reference sequence) gives CDR1 LNHNV and CDR2 YYDKDF. Taken from cysteine to phenylalanine, the CDR3 has 16 residues. The DNA shown is the 48-base CDR3, in frame from base 1. Germline trimming amounts to 1 base on V and 5 bases on J, with 2 as the count of junction bases outside the gene matches. TCRbeta CDR3 regions were amplified from genomic DNA using the immunoSEQ Assay, a bias-controlled multiplex PCR. Per the authors' processing: Within the assay, amplification of reference gene primers was used to estimate how many nucleated cells each sample contained. Sequence reads were collapsed and filtered to measure the absolute abundance of every unique TCRbeta CDR3 rearrangement. Productive Simpson clonality was computed per sample as the square root of Simpson's diversity index over productive rearrangements. TCRdb carries this immuneACCESS record with in-frame sequences only. Its versions omit some clonotypes, under half of them owing to an unresolved V gene in the studies checked, with the rest unexplained. Clone size and the V and J calls come from that table; the DNA yielded D and trimming. Recorded for this sample are over 130,000 clones; roughly four fifths of them occurred a single time. The ten largest account for 4% to 5% of the sample.

The sequenced sample consisted of peripheral blood. The chain couples TRBV15 to TRBJ1-6; TRBD1 aligns with 10 central bases. The receptor comes from an elderly woman with acute or convalescent COVID-19. The DNA sequence is given as TGTGCCACCAGCAGAGGTGACAGGGGGCATAATTCACCCCTCCACTTT. Its protein is CATSRGDRGHNSPLHF.